This TCR beta chain derives from a study of response to subunit inactivated influenza vaccine. TCRdb recomputed calls from the RT-PCR reads with MiXCR, one row per CDR3 protein. The data hold 800,000 or so distinct CDR3 sequences, with 21% observed a single time. V was shortened by 5 bases and J by 6 bases, with 11 bases between the two germline ends. CDR3 size: 13 residues. From germline, CDR1 is SGHAT and CDR2 FQNNGV. This receptor was identified in a man in his forties or fifties who received an inactivated influenza vaccine. The V and J genes are TRBV11-2 and TRBJ2-1; no clear D. This sample comprised PBMCs from blood, obtained more than 4 days after vaccination. This chain's CDR3 is CASSLRFANEQFF. Written as DNA, the CDR3 is TGTGCCAGCAGCCTGAGATTCGCCAATGAGCAGTTCTTC.